These 11 T cell receptor beta chains share one sample of origin, sequenced in a study of cytomegalovirus exposure and HLA in healthy donors. Here immunoSEQ multiplex PCR was the method, and the copy in TCRdb shows in-frame clones only, minus some. Here the sample spans 200,000 or so clones, 75% to 95% being singletons. Sequencing used PBMCs. The receptors shown here come from a woman younger than 30 in good health and CMV-seronegative.

V and J are TRBV5-1 and TRBJ2-2; TRBD2 aligns across 8 bases. Losses at the gene ends were 4 bases for V and 3 bases for J; bases not matched to a gene: 8. Per the germline V gene, CDR1 is SGHRS and CDR2 is YFSETQ. This CDR3 contains 16 residues. In nucleotides, the CDR3 is TGCGCCAGCAGCCTTGGCGCTAGCGGGTACACCGGGGAGCTGTTTTTT. Protein product: CASSLGASGYTGELFF. Full variable domain (rest looked up from reference TRBV5-1 and TRBJ2-2): KAGVTQTPRYLIKTRGQQVTLSCSPISGHRSVSWYQQTPGQGLQFLFEYFSETQRNKGNFPGRFSGRQFSNSRSEMNVSTLELGDSALYLCASSLGASGYTGELFFGEGSRLTVL.

This chain links TRBV6-5 with TRBJ1-2; tentatively, D is TRBD1 (5 bases). Trimming took 2 bases from V and 2 from J, leaving 6 bases between them. Germline V gives CDR1 MNHEY, CDR2 SVGAGI. The CDR3 consists of 13 residues. The CDR3 nucleotides are TGTGCCAGCAGTTACGGGGGGAACTATGGCTACACCTTC. This sequence encodes CASSYGGNYGYTF.

The chain recombines TRBV25-1 with TRBJ1-2; D perhaps matches TRBD1 (5 bases). Trimming cost V 3 bases and J 7 bases, with 9 bases left between them. Germline CDR1 is MGHDK and CDR2 is SYGVNS. This CDR3 has 12 residues. The CDR3 DNA sequence: TGTGCCAGCAGTGAGCCTGGGGCTGGCTACACCTTC. Residues: CASSEPGAGYTF.

CDR3 DNA sequence: TGTGCCAGCTCACCACCCGGGACTGAAGCTTTCTTT. Translating gives CASSPPGTEAFF. The V call is TRBV18, the J call TRBJ1-1; D is ambiguous. CDR1 and CDR2 from the germline V gene are KGHSH and LQKENI. The CDR3 totals 12 residues. The V and J ends lost 0 bases and 5 bases respectively, with 4 bases between them.

The chain carries TRBV5-1 and TRBJ2-1, with 16 bases lining up with TRBD2. The CDR3 extends over 16 amino acids. With V trimmed by 4 bases and J by 6 bases, 4 bases remained unmatched. Germline V lookup: CDR1 SGHRS, CDR2 YFSETQ. The CDR3 spells CASSPGTSGRVNEQFF. As DNA, the CDR3 is TGCGCCAGCAGCCCAGGGACTAGCGGGAGGGTCAATGAGCAGTTCTTC.

V gene TRBV10-2 combines with J gene TRBJ1-1; perhaps TRBD1 as D (5 bases). V shed 2 bases and J shed 0 bases, with 10 bases lying between them. The CDR3 consists of 15 residues. CDR1 and CDR2 from the germline V gene are WSHSY and SAAADI. CDR3 DNA: TGCGCCAGCAGTGAGAGGGGACTGCTGAACACTGAAGCTTTCTTT. It codes for CASSERGLLNTEAFF.

The chain is built from TRBV11-2 and TRBJ2-7; TRBD1 agrees at 9 bases. V was pared by 1 base and J by 0 bases, with 13 bases of the junction left unmatched. Per the germline V gene, CDR1 is SGHAT and CDR2 is FQNNGV. The CDR3 loop spans 19 amino acids. This CDR3 reads CASSLGRDRAFVGSYEQYF. The CDR3 region has the DNA TGTGCCAGCAGCTTAGGGCGGGACAGGGCCTTCGTAGGCTCCTACGAGCAGTACTTC.

The chain has TRBV7-8 and TRBJ2-3; 11 nucleotides line up with TRBD2. V lost 5 bases to trimming and J lost 3 bases; unmatched junction nucleotides: 16. The CDR3 is made up of 19 amino acids. The germline V gene encodes CDR1 SGHVS and CDR2 FQNEAQ. In nucleotides, the CDR3 is TGTGCCAGCAGCCCATCTCCCCGACCCACTAGCGGGAGAACAGATACGCAGTATTTT. This codes for CASSPSPRPTSGRTDTQYF.

A word on this clone: Germline and junction disagree at one end, which may indicate a read error. The gene calls are TRBV5-1 and TRBJ2-1; TRBD1 aligns across 7 bases. This CDR3 spans 16 amino acids. Germline assignment: CDR1 SGHRS and CDR2 YFSETQ. CDR3 bases: TGCGCCAGCAGCTCGGACAGGAGGAGCTCCTACAATGAACAGTTCTTC. Protein: CASSSDRRSSYNEQFF. Combining the CDR3 with reference TRBV5-1 and TRBJ2-1 gives the whole variable domain KAGVTQTPRYLIKTRGQQVTLSCSPISGHRSVSWYQQTPGQGLQFLFEYFSETQRNKGNFPGRFSGRQFSNSRSEMNVSTLELGDSALYLCASSSDRRSSYNEQFFGPGTRLTVL.

The sample holds one count of this clone. This chain joins TRBV5-4 and TRBJ1-1; D is ambiguous. This CDR3 contains 17 residues. The V and J ends lost 3 bases and 1 base respectively, with 19 bases between them. Germline lookup yields CDR1 SGHNT and CDR2 YYREEE (reference sequence). The CDR3 sequence: CASSSILVGRSNTEAFF. CDR3 DNA: TGTGCCAGCAGCTCAATCCTAGTGGGGAGGTCGAACACTGAAGCTTTCTTT.

V and J are TRBV19 and TRBJ1-5; D possibly corresponds to TRBD1 (5 bases). The CDR3 runs 14 residues. Deletions cut 3 bases from V and 7 bases from J, with 13 bases between. Germline loops: CDR1 LNHDA, CDR2 SQIVND (reference sequence). CDR3 nucleotide sequence: TGTGCCAGTAGTATTCCAGGGTTTCGACAGCCCCAGCATTTT. Translated, it gives CASSIPGFRQPQHF.